A selection of T cell receptor beta chains follows, all from one sample in a study of T cell responses to AZD1222 COVID-19 vaccine. Sequenced by immunoSEQ multiplex PCR; TCRdb stores in-frame clones only, minus some. The sample carries 150,000 to 200,000 clones, approximately 93% recorded once. Sequencing used peripheral blood, obtained on day 0 of AZD1222 vaccination. The receptors shown here come from an adult in good health. Both conserved end residues are trimmed from each CDR3. The order of the fields is V gene, CDR3 protein.

>TRBV9
ASSLSDWRNIQY
>TRBV20-1
SAKRETQY
>TRBV19
ASNQRGYQETQY
>TRBV2
ASGAPSPLH
>TRBV19
ATKQGNQPQH
>TRBV5-5
ASSLGQGTKTEQF
>TRBV19
ASSIAGGELF
>TRBV5-1
ASSLEGGGITDTQY
>TRBV25-1
ASKGFGTGAYEQY
>TRBV14
ASSQVSLSTIY
>TRBV20-1
SGLRETEAF
>TRBV2
ASSDGWRGSYEQY
>TRBV11-2
ASSLVGGSYNEQF
>TRBV6-1
ASSDRGLNQPQH
>TRBV23-1
ASTHLDDNTEAF
>TRBV6-1
ASSEGLAGGPSTDTQY
>TRBV5-4
ASSGGRIYGYT
>TRBV2
ASSAGPNYGYT
>TRBV5-1
ASSLDSNTEAF
>TRBV13
ASSLGLPPNGYT